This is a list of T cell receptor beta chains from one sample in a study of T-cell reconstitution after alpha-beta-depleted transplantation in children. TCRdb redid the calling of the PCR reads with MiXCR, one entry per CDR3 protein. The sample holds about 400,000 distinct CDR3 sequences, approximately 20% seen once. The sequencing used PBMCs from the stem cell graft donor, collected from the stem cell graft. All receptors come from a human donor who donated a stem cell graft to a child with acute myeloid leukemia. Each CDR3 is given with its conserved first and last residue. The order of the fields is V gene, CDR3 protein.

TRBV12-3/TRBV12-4 CASSLGAETNQPQHF
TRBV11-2 CASSRTSGRREQFF
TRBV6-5 CASSSPRGKNTEAFF
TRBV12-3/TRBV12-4 CASSLTGMNTEAFF
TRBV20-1 CSATPPRQGSNEQFF
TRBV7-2 CASSFVPRLLLTDTQYF
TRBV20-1 CSARAGPVGYEQYF
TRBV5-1 CASSLGDRETYEQYF
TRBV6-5 CASSSLGGSREKLFF
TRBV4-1 CASSPLRNNEQFF
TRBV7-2 CASSLAGGTTLEQYF
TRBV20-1 CSARVGTVGTIYF
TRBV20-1 CSARTGGTNQPQHF
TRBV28 CASSLAVRTSEQYF
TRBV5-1 CASSLVLAGEETQYF
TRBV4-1 CASSQVGGRAGELFF
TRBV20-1 CSASRLYTEAFF
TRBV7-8 CASSRGQGRDEQFF
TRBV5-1 CASSLPYRDNEQYF
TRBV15 CATSKQEGKETQYF
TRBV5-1 CASTAVGDGYEQYF
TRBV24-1 CATSDFSTGRETQYF
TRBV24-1 CATSDPDRDHTEAFF
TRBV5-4 CASSLRSAGSGTETQYF
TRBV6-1 CASSPKTSGRAGEQFF
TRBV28 CASRKSGAGMGSPLHF